Described below is a single T cell receptor beta chain sequence and its context. Its antigen is unknown. This entry is derived from a study of Ad26.COV2.S vaccination and SARS-CoV-2 variants. Whole-study results and caveats: Vaccinated individuals (as opposed to placebo recipients) had higher spike-specific TCR breadth. Placebo and vaccine recipients had non-spike TCR breadth that was similar.

The protocol was immunoSEQ multiplex PCR, while the TCRdb copy is restricted to in-frame clones and leaves out a portion. The repertoire has hundreds of thousands of clones, around 90% of them found once; the top ten carry over 1.3%. Regarding treatment: some 20 received Ad26.COV2.S at low or high dose, single or two shots; 5 received placebo; per-sample allocation not given. Samples came from day 63 after the first vaccine or placebo injection. This CDR3 is 14 amino acids long. Trimming at V came to 6 bases and at J to 7 bases, leaving 5 bases not matched to a gene. Germline CDR1 is MNHEY and CDR2 is SVGEGT.

The sequence derives from a person between 18 and 60 years old who received the Ad26.COV2.S COVID-19 vaccine or a placebo. The sample in question was peripheral blood, obtained in a trial of Ad26.COV2.S vaccine versus placebo. The chain uses TRBV6-2 or TRBV6-3 and TRBJ2-4; 11 bases are a match to TRBD2. The CDR3 coding sequence is TGTGCCAGCAGCAAGACTAGCGGGGAGAACATTCAGTACTTC. Translated: CASSKTSGENIQYF.